This T cell receptor (beta chain) was captured in a study of control samples from healthy donors and cancer patients. Looked up from germline, CDR1 is SGHKS and CDR2 is YYEKEE (reference sequence). The ends were cut back, 1 base at V and 0 bases at J, with 14 bases in the middle. The CDR3 has 17 amino acids. The repertoire was sequenced with immunoSEQ multiplex PCR; TCRdb's copy has only in-frame clones and lacks some. The sample has about 190,000 clones, approximately 90% seen once. Specimen: blood. V is TRBV5-5 and J is TRBJ1-5; no definite D call. This TCR was recovered from a man under 40 in good health. CDR3 in amino acids: CASSLSKHAYSNQPQHF. In DNA form, the CDR3 reads TGTGCCAGCAGCTTGAGTAAACACGCCTATAGCAATCAGCCCCAGCATTTT.